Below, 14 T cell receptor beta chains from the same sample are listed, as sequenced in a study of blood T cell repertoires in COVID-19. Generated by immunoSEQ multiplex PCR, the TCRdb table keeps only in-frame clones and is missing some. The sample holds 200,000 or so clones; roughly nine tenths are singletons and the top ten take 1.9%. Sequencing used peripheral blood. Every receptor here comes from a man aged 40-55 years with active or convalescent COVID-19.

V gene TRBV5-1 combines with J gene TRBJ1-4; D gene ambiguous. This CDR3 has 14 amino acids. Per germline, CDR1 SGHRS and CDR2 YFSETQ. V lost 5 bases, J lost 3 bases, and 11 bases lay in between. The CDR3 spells CASRTTIPNEKLFF. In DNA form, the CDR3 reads TGCGCCAGCAGAACAACTATTCCTAATGAAAAACTGTTTTTT.

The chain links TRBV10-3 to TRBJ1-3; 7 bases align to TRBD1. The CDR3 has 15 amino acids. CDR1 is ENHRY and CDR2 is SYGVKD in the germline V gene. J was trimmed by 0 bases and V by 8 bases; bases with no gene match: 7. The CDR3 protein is CAIGETGHSGNTIYF. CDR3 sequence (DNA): TGTGCCATCGGGGAGACAGGGCACTCTGGAAACACCATATATTTT.

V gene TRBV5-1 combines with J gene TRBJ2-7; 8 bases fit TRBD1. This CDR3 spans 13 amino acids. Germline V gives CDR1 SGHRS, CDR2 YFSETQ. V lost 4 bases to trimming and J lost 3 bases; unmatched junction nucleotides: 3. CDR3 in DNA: TGCGCCAGCAGCGCCGACAGGGGCTACGAGCAGTACTTC. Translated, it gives CASSADRGYEQYF.

CDR3 sequence reads: CASSGSQGAGNTIYF. CDR3 bases: TGTGCCAGCAGCGGCTCACAGGGGGCGGGAAACACCATATATTTT. The chain employs TRBV9 and TRBJ1-3; 9 bases agree with TRBD1. CDR1 and CDR2 from the germline V gene are SGDLS and YYNGEE. This CDR3 has 15 residues. V gave up 3 bases and J gave up 4 bases; unmatched junction bases: 5.

CDR3 protein: CASSDQQGDTEAFF. The CDR3 DNA reads TGTGCCAGCAGTGATCAGCAGGGTGACACTGAAGCTTTCTTT. The chain joins TRBV6-1 to TRBJ1-1, with a weak D call TRBD1 (5 bases). The V and J ends lost 3 bases and 3 bases respectively, with 11 bases between them. CDR3 length: 14 residues. Germline CDR1 is MNHNS and CDR2 is SASEGT.

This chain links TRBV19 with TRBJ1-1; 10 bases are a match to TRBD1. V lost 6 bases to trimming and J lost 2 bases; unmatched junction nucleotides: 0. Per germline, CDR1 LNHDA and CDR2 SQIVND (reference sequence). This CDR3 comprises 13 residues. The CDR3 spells CASRTGGNTEAFF. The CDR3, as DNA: TGTGCCAGTAGGACAGGGGGCAACACTGAAGCTTTCTTT.

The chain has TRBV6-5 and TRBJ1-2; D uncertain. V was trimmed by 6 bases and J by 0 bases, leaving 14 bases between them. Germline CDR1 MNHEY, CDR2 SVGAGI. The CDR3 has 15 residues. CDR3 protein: CASSPATAANYGYTF. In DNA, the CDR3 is TGTGCCAGCAGCCCCGCTACGGCGGCTAACTATGGCTACACCTTC.

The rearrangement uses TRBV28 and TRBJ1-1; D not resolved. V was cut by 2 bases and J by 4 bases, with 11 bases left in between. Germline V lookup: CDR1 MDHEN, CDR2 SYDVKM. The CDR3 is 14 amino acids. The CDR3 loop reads CASSLGRRGTEAFF. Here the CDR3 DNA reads TGTGCCAGCAGTTTAGGTCGCAGAGGCACTGAAGCTTTCTTT.

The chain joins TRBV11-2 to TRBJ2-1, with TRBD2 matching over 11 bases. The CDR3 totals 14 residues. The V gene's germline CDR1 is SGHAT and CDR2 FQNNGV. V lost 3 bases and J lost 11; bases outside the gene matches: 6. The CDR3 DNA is TGTGCCAGCAGCTTTCAGGCTAGCGGGGGGCAGCAGTTCTTC. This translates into CASSFQASGGQQFF.

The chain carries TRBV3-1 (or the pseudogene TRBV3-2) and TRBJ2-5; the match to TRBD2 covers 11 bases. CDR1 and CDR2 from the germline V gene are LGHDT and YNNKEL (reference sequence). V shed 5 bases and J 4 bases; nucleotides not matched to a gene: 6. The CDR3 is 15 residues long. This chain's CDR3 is CASSSRTSGLETQYF. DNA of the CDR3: TGTGCCAGCAGCTCCCGGACTAGCGGGTTAGAGACCCAGTACTTC.

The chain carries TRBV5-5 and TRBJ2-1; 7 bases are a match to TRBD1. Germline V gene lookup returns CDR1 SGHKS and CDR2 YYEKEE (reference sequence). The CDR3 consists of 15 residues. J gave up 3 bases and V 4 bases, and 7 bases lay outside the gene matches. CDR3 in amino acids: CASSVDRAGYNEQFF. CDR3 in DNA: TGTGCCAGCAGCGTCGACAGGGCCGGCTACAATGAGCAGTTCTTC.

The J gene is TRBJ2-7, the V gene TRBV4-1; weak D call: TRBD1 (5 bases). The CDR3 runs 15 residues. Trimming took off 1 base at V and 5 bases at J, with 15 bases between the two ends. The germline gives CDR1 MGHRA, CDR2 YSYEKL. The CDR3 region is CASSQAEAGNDEQYF. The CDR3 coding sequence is TGCGCCAGCAGCCAAGCCGAGGCAGGGAACGACGAGCAGTACTTC.

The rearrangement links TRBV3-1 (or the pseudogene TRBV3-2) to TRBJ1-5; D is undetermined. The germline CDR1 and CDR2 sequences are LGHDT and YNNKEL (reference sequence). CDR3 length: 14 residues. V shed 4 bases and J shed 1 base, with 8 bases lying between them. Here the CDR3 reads CASSPTQSNQPQHF. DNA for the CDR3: TGTGCCAGCAGCCCAACACAGAGCAATCAGCCCCAGCATTTT.

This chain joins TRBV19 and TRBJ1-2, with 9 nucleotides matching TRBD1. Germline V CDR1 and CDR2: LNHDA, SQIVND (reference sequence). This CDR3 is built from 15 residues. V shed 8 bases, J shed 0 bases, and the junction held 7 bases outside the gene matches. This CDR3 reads CASSGTGIANYGYTF. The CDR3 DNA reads TGTGCCAGTTCCGGGACAGGGATTGCTAACTATGGCTACACCTTC.